This T cell receptor beta chain was observed in a study of T cell responses to AZD1222 COVID-19 vaccine. Across the whole study: Researchers grouped second doses given at about 4 or about 12 weeks into one pool. General study points: Close to half of spike-specific TCRs reportedly recognize unmutated variant regions. Breadth and depth of Spike-specific TCRs rose after two AZD1222 doses. Only 5 or 6 AZD1222 recipients were seropositive at baseline.

Data came from immunoSEQ multiplex PCR; TCRdb stores just in-frame clones and leaves some out. The repertoire consists of about 130,000 clones, with approximately 80% occurring once and the leading ten covering roughly 3.9%. Germline assignment: CDR1 MNHNY and CDR2 SVGAGI (reference sequence). CDR3 length: 14 amino acids. The V gene lost 0 bases and the J gene lost 4 bases, with 9 bases spanning the gap. In regard to this clone: Its cognate antigen is unknown.

V is TRBV6-6 and J is TRBJ1-2; D is uncertain. The source of this sequence is an adult in good health. Sequenced here: peripheral blood, sampled on day 0 of AZD1222 vaccination. The CDR3 DNA follows: TGTGCCAGCAGTTACTCGGCCGCAACCTATGGCTACACCTTC. Translation: CASSYSAATYGYTF.